The present T cell receptor (beta chain) was sequenced within a study of T-cell memory formation after mild COVID-19. Study results and limitations: The study found balanced CD4/CD8 in clones contracting day 15 to 85 and a CD4+ lean in later expanders.

A single record per CDR3 protein comes from TCRdb applying MiXCR to the 5' RACE reads. The table has approximately 240,000 distinct CDR3 sequences, approximately 16% seen once. The CDR3 covers 13 residues. V gave up 2 bases and J gave up 7 bases, with 9 bases separating them. Germline V lookup: CDR1 KGHSH, CDR2 LQKENI. Turning to this clonotype: Its matching antigen is unknown.

Material for sequencing was PBMCs or a T cell subset sorted from them (not recorded which). The chain employs TRBV18 and TRBJ1-5; D not certain. The clonotype was recovered from a man between 18 and 35 years old who had mild COVID-19 (a few samples of this study predate the infection). Cell type and time point are not known. This CDR3 is CASSPGSEQPQHF. Written as DNA, the CDR3 is TGTGCCAGCTCACCAGGGTCCGAACAGCCCCAGCATTTT.